This TCR beta chain was found in a study of T cells in Graves' hyperthyroidism and ophthalmopathy. Amplified TCR beta CDR3 regions came from RNA transcripts. First-round RT-PCR of the TCR CDR3 relied on the HTBI primer set. Each CDR3 protein gets one entry after TCRdb re-called the multiplex PCR reads with MiXCR. The sample carries roughly 400,000 distinct CDR3 sequences, over 12% recorded once. This clonotype has ten or more counts. The ends lost 4 bases at V and 3 bases at J; junction bases unmatched: 6. This CDR3 contains 16 residues. Per germline, CDR1 SEHNR and CDR2 FQNEAQ (reference sequence). J is TRBJ2-3 and V is TRBV7-9, with TRBD2 matching 11 bases. The sample comprised blood. The TCR was taken from a man aged 45 to 65 with Graves' ophthalmopathy. The CDR3, as DNA: TGTGCCAGCAGCTCGACACGACTAGCGGGAACAGATACGCAGTATTTT. Translation gives CASSSTRLAGTDTQYF.